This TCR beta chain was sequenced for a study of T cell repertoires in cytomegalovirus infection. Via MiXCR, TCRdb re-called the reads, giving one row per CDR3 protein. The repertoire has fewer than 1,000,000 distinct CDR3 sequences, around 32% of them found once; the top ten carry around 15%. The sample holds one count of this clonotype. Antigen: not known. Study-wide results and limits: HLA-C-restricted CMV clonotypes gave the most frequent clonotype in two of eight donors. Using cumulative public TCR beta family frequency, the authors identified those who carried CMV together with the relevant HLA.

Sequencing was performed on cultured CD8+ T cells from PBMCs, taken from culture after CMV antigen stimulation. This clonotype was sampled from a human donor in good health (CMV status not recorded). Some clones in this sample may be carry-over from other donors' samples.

The CDR3 bases are TGTGCCAGCAGCTCAACGGCGGGGGGCAACAAAAACATTCAGTACTTC. It translates to CASSSTAGGNKNIQYF. The chain recombines TRBV3-1 with TRBJ2-4; the match to TRBD2 covers 8 bases. From germline, CDR1 is LGHDT and CDR2 YNNKEL (reference sequence). V was clipped by 5 bases and J by 3 bases; unmatched bases: 9. This CDR3 is built from 16 residues.